This TCR beta chain was documented in a study of cytomegalovirus exposure and HLA in healthy donors. Overall study: Clustering assigned approximately 79% of the 350 to 400 genotyped donors to the Caucasian-associated ancestry cluster.

CDR1 and CDR2 (germline): KGHSH, LQKENI. This CDR3 has 16 amino acids. V trimming: 3 bases; J trimming: 7 bases; junction bases outside the gene matches: 8. Overall study results and limits: At a 0.05 false discovery rate, a later analysis found about 17,000 TCR beta sequences to be associated with HLA alleles. Certain indistinguishable V segments, among them TRBV6-2 and TRBV6-3, were excluded. There were reportedly fewer N-insertions in an Asian-associated ancestry cluster than the roughly 670-donor mean, in a later analysis.

Vbeta (60) and Jbeta (13) primers were used in the PCR. Only in-frame clones appear in the TCRdb table, and some are missing; sequencing was by immunoSEQ multiplex PCR. The top ten hold approximately 1.4% of the sample, which has about 160,000 clones, more than 70% seen once. Comments on this clone: What it binds is not known.

V usage is TRBV18 and J usage is TRBJ1-6; TRBD1 matches 8 bases. This TCR was sampled from a man aged 60 to 69 in good health and CMV-seronegative. The sequencing sample was made of PBMCs. CDR3 sequence reads: CASSPSQGDWNSPLHF. DNA of the CDR3: TGTGCCAGCTCACCCTCACAGGGGGATTGGAATTCACCCCTCCACTTT.